This T cell receptor (beta chain) is from a study of read filtering for tumor transcriptome and immune sequencing. Study as a whole: Patients were some 16 male and approximately 14 female, mean age 65.9 years, range 47 to 80. R-ISS stage counts were 8 for I, around 17 for II, about seven for III. Findings and caveats of the study: Compared with RNA-seq, IR-seq gave much higher clonotype depth and reliability. Single-read clonotypes: about 81.9% of IR-seq clonotypes (about 3.5% of reads), about 75% of RNA-seq clonotypes (under 50% of reads).

Molecular barcoded adaptors covering alpha/delta and beta/gamma chains were used on approximately 400 ng RNA. TCRdb fed the reads into MiXCR, producing one record per CDR3 protein. This sample has 45,000 to 50,000 distinct CDR3 sequences, with 10% to 15% found just once. This clonotype was counted many times. What it binds is unknown. Sequencing was done on a sample of a population of CD138-negative cells sorted from bone marrow. The clonotype was recovered from a donor at least 40 years old with multiple myeloma.

The CDR3, as DNA: TGCAGTGCTAGACCTCCGACAGGGACTACGGCGCAGTACTTC. It specifies CSARPPTGTTAQYF. This sequence joins TRBV20-1 and TRBJ2-7, with D perhaps matching TRBD1 or TRBD2 (7 bases each). Trimming left V 2 bases short and J 9 bases short, with 20 bases between. The germline CDR1 and CDR2 sequences are DFQATT and SNEGSKA (reference sequence). The CDR3 length is 14 residues.